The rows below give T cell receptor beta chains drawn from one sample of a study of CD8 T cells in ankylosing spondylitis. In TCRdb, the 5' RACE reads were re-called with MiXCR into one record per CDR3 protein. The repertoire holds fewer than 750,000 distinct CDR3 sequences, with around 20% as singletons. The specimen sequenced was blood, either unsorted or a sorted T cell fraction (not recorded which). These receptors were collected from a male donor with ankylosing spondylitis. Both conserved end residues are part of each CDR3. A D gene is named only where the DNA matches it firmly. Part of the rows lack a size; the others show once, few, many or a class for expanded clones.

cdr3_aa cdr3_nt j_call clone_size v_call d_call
CASSYRGGRDEQYF TGTGCCAGCAGTTACAGAGGGGGCCGGGACGAGCAGTACTTC TRBJ2-7 NA TRBV6-2/TRBV6-3 TRBD1
CASRYSRVGEMNTEAFF TGTGCCAGCAGATACTCGAGGGTGGGCGAGATGAACACTGAAGCTTTCTTT TRBJ1-1 few TRBV13 NA
CASRDGNEKLFF TGTGCCAGCAGAGACGGAAATGAAAAACTGTTTTTT TRBJ1-4 many TRBV12-3/TRBV12-4 NA
CASSIDRRSYNEQFF TGTGCCAGCAGTATTGACAGACGTTCCTACAATGAGCAGTTCTTC TRBJ2-1 NA TRBV27 NA
CASTGGGSGANVLTF TGTGCCAGCACTGGGGGGGGCTCCGGGGCCAACGTCCTGACTTTC TRBJ2-6 few TRBV25-1 NA
CASSLSMALMHNEQFF TGTGCCAGCAGCTTATCGATGGCCCTGATGCACAATGAGCAGTTCTTC TRBJ2-1 few TRBV7-2 NA
CASSRGLAGSYEQYF TGTGCCAGCAGCCGAGGACTAGCGGGGTCCTACGAGCAGTACTTC TRBJ2-7 NA TRBV5-8 TRBD2
CASSGTSGGYEQYF TGTGCCAGCAGCGGGACTAGCGGGGGCTACGAGCAGTACTTC TRBJ2-7 NA TRBV5-5 TRBD2
CSARATTVEYEQYF TGCAGTGCTAGAGCAACGACAGTAGAGTACGAGCAGTACTTC TRBJ2-7 few TRBV20-1 NA
CASSYSQVGGRLAGAGEQYF TGTGCCAGCAGTTATTCCCAGGTCGGCGGTAGGCTAGCGGGAGCGGGGGAGCAGTACTTC TRBJ2-7 few TRBV6-2/TRBV6-3 TRBD2
CASSLGTGFEQYF TGTGCCAGCAGTTTAGGGACAGGGTTCGAGCAGTACTTC TRBJ2-7 few TRBV27 TRBD1
CASSLGGNGGYEQYF TGTGCCAGCAGTTTAGGGGGGAACGGAGGCTACGAGCAGTACTTC TRBJ2-7 NA TRBV12-3/TRBV12-4 NA
CASKRAGEYNEQFF TGTGCCAGCAAAAGGGCAGGAGAATACAATGAGCAGTTCTTC TRBJ2-1 many TRBV12-3/TRBV12-4 NA
CASSPQVSTDTQYF TGTGCCAGCAGTCCCCAGGTTAGCACAGATACGCAGTATTTT TRBJ2-3 few TRBV2 NA
CASSGTADYEQYF TGTGCCAGCAGCGGGACAGCCGACTACGAGCAGTACTTC TRBJ2-7 NA TRBV9 NA
CATAGASIMNTEAFF TGTGCCACCGCGGGGGCAAGTATAATGAACACTGAAGCTTTCTTT TRBJ1-1 NA TRBV15 NA
CASSLRRENSPLHF TGTGCCAGCAGTTTACGCAGGGAAAATTCACCCCTCCACTTT TRBJ1-6 many TRBV12-3/TRBV12-4 NA
CASCSGLVGGELFF TGTGCCAGCTGCTCTGGACTAGTCGGCGGGGAGCTGTTTTTT TRBJ2-2 NA TRBV6-1 TRBD2
CASSQDAPGSSYNSPLHF TGCGCCAGCAGCCAAGACGCGCCCGGGAGCTCCTATAATTCACCCCTCCACTTT TRBJ1-6 few TRBV4-3 NA
CSVEEISYNEQFF TGCAGCGTTGAAGAAATCTCCTACAATGAGCAGTTCTTC TRBJ2-1 few TRBV29-1 NA